The 6 T cell receptor beta chains listed next were all sequenced from one sample in a study of OX40 agonist ivuxolimab in advanced cancers. Method: immunoSEQ multiplex PCR; TCRdb's copy keeps in-frame clones and lacks some. The sample shows about 67,000 clones, around 83% of them seen only once. The input for sequencing was CD4+ or CD8+ T cells sorted from blood, taken in a trial of the OX40 agonist ivuxolimab. These receptors were taken from an adult with an advanced solid tumor such as melanoma, head and neck, liver or kidney cancer.

The V gene is TRBV19, the J gene TRBJ1-1; 8 bases are shared with TRBD1. Trimming cost V 0 bases and J 1 base; bases outside gene matches: 10. In germline, CDR1 is LNHDA, CDR2 SQIVND (reference sequence). The CDR3 runs 18 residues. The CDR3 region is CASSIDSLAGGKNTEAFF. The DNA of the CDR3 is TGTGCCAGTAGTATAGATTCGTTAGCAGGGGGCAAGAACACTGAAGCTTTCTTT.

V and J are TRBV5-4 and TRBJ2-5; D remains ambiguous. Looked up from germline, CDR1 is SGHNT and CDR2 is YYREEE (reference sequence). V was pared by 4 bases and J by 5 bases, with 6 bases between. This CDR3 spans 11 amino acids. The CDR3 DNA follows: TGTGCCAGCAGCCGTAGGGAGACCCAGTACTTC. It encodes CASSRRETQYF. Looking up the rest from reference TRBV5-4 and TRBJ2-5 gives the full variable domain: ETGVTQSPTHLIKTRGQQVTLRCSSQSGHNTVSWYQQALGQGPQFIFQYYREEENGRGNFPPRFSGLQFPNYSSELNVNALELDDSALYLCASSRRETQYFGPGTRLLVL.

The CDR3, as DNA: TGTGCCAGCAGTTTTATGCCGACAGTGCTAAGGACTGAAGCTTTCTTT. The encoded protein is CASSFMPTVLRTEAFF. The chain recombines TRBV28 with TRBJ1-1; D may be TRBD1 (5 bases). CDR3 length equals 16 residues. Trimming removed 3 bases from V and 5 bases from J, with 19 bases in between. Germline lookup yields CDR1 MDHEN and CDR2 SYDVKM.

The chain links TRBV19 to TRBJ2-1; TRBD2 matches at 9 bases. J gave up 2 bases and V 3 bases, and 2 bases lay outside the gene matches. The CDR3 has 15 residues. Germline CDR1 reads LNHDA; CDR2 reads SQIVND (reference sequence). The CDR3 reads CASSMRTSAYNEQFF. For the CDR3, the DNA is TGTGCCAGTAGTATGAGGACTAGCGCCTACAATGAGCAGTTCTTC.

The V and J genes are TRBV5-1 and TRBJ2-7; D not resolved. V was pared by 0 bases and J by 2 bases, with 3 bases between. Germline CDR1 reads SGHRS; CDR2 reads YFSETQ. This CDR3 is 12 amino acids long. CDR3 nucleotides: TGCGCCAGCAGCTTGGGAGCCTACGAGCAGTACTTC. Encoded protein: CASSLGAYEQYF. Filled out from reference TRBV5-1 and TRBJ2-7, the complete variable domain reads KAGVTQTPRYLIKTRGQQVTLSCSPISGHRSVSWYQQTPGQGLQFLFEYFSETQRNKGNFPGRFSGRQFSNSRSEMNVSTLELGDSALYLCASSLGAYEQYFGPGTRLTVT.

The chain joins TRBV5-4 to TRBJ2-3; perhaps TRBD1 as D (5 bases). The CDR3 length is 14 residues. Trimming took 4 bases from V and 1 from J, leaving 10 bases between them. Germline V gene sequence: CDR1 SGHNT, CDR2 YYREEE (reference sequence). CDR3 in DNA: TGTGCCAGCAGCCGAGACAGAGGCACAGATACGCAGTATTTT. Protein product: CASSRDRGTDTQYF.